This entry describes one T cell receptor (beta chain). Its target is unknown. Time point reported: patch test 1, 2 weeks after DPC sensitization. Treatment defined: therapeutic diphenylcyclopropenone sensitization with weekly scalp DPC. The authors' total RNA extraction used unfractionated whole blood. This sample stems from a study of human T cells and chemical hapten exposure. Study-level background: Predominantly women, the patients had alopecia areata, totalis or universalis.

Findings and limits, study-wide: Expanded TCR sets contained significantly more large CDR3 similarity clusters than controls.

After removal of 5 bases from V and 3 bases from J, the junction contained 3 bases not matched to a gene. Germline lookup yields CDR1 LGHDT and CDR2 YNNKEL (reference sequence). The CDR3 consists of 13 residues. It was the library that attached unique molecular identifiers to individual cDNA molecules. TCRdb analysed the RACE reads with MiXCR anew, one entry per CDR3 protein. Of some 94,000 distinct CDR3 sequences in the sample, around 12% were seen once. This chain links TRBV3-1 with TRBJ1-2; TRBD1 matches at 7 bases. Sequenced material: whole blood, taken in connection with sensitization to the hapten diphenylcyclopropenone (DPC). This receptor was obtained from a woman aged 40 to 50 with alopecia areata. Some clones in this sample may be carry-over from other donors' samples. CDR3 sequence reads: CASSAGQYYGYTF. The DNA of the CDR3 is TGTGCCAGCAGCGCGGGACAGTACTATGGCTACACCTTC. The complete variable domain, with remaining parts taken from reference TRBV3-1 and TRBJ1-2, reads DTAVSQTPKYLVTQMGNDKSIKCEQNLGHDTMYWYKQDSKKFLKIMFSYNNKELIINETVPNRFSPKSPDKAHLNLHINSLELGDSAVYFCASSAGQYYGYTFGSGTRLTVV.